This entry lists 11 T cell receptor beta chains sequenced from one sample in a study of shared clonotypes between healthy human individuals. The method was immunoSEQ multiplex PCR; TCRdb's version includes in-frame clones alone and lacks a portion of them. The data contain 500,000 to 650,000 clones, 70% to 80% of them singletons. The sequencing sample was made of PBMCs. The receptors shown here come from a middle-aged woman in good health. Some clones in this sample may be carry-over from other donors' samples.

V usage is TRBV28 and J usage is TRBJ1-4; D is uncertain. CDR1 is MDHEN, CDR2 SYDVKM, per germline. Trimming took off 3 bases at V and 6 bases at J, with 11 bases between the two ends. The CDR3 has 14 residues. CDR3 loop: CASSFWQRDEKLFF. The CDR3 coding sequence is TGTGCCAGCAGTTTCTGGCAGAGGGATGAAAAACTGTTTTTT.

The CDR3 loop is CAIRGTSGTPDTQYF. In DNA form, the CDR3 reads TGTGCCATCAGGGGGACTAGCGGGACCCCAGATACGCAGTATTTT. This sequence joins TRBV10-3 and TRBJ2-3, with TRBD2 matching over 13 bases. V lost 6 bases to trimming and J lost 4 bases; unmatched junction nucleotides: 4. The CDR3 loop spans 15 amino acids. Looked up from germline, CDR1 is ENHRY and CDR2 is SYGVKD.

On this clone itself: A far more abundant clone sits one base away, making this likely a read error. The V and J genes are TRBV4-2 and TRBJ2-7; D tentatively reads TRBD1 or TRBD2 (5 bases each). The length of the CDR3 is 16 residues. CDR1 is LGHNA, CDR2 YNFKEQ, per germline. The ends were cut back, 0 bases at V and 3 bases at J, with 15 bases in the middle. As DNA, the CDR3 is TGTGCCAGCAGCCAAGACGAGGGGCAGGGCGTCTACGAGCAGTACTTC. As protein: CASSQDEGQGVYEQYF.

This chain uses TRBV11-2 with TRBJ2-5; perhaps TRBD1 as D (6 bases). This CDR3 comprises 15 residues. Trimming removed 5 bases at V and 1 base at J, with 14 bases between. Germline V gene lookup returns CDR1 SGHAT and CDR2 FQNNGV. CDR3 DNA: TGTGCCAGCAGCCAAACCGGGACACTCCAAGAGACCCAGTACTTC. Protein product: CASSQTGTLQETQYF.

This clone was observed a handful of times. The chain recombines TRBV7-9 with TRBJ1-1; D is unclear. Germline V gene lookup returns CDR1 SEHNR and CDR2 FQNEAQ (reference sequence). V lost 5 bases and J 4 bases, leaving 11 bases between the germline ends. The CDR3 is 13 amino acids. In nucleotides, the CDR3 is TGTGCCAGCAGCCCATGGGGAGGCACTGAAGCTTTCTTT. This translates into CASSPWGGTEAFF.

The V gene is TRBV28, the J gene TRBJ2-7; 7 bases are shared with TRBD1. This CDR3 has 15 amino acids. Per germline, CDR1 MDHEN and CDR2 SYDVKM. V trimming: 3 bases; J trimming: 4 bases; junction bases outside the gene matches: 9. The CDR3 spells CASSLWGQRSYEQYF. The CDR3 DNA sequence: TGTGCCAGCAGTTTGTGGGGACAGAGATCTTACGAGCAGTACTTC.

J is TRBJ2-2 and V is TRBV7-8; D gene ambiguous. The germline V and J ends were trimmed by 9 bases and 7 bases, with 18 bases remaining between them. The CDR3 has 14 residues. Germline assignment: CDR1 SGHVS and CDR2 FQNEAQ. The CDR3 here is CASSLLVTSGELFF. DNA for the CDR3: TGTGCCAGTAGTCTTTTAGTCACCAGCGGGGAGCTGTTTTTT.

V usage is TRBV27 and J usage is TRBJ2-3; D is uncertain. The germline gives CDR1 MNHEY, CDR2 SMNVEV (reference sequence). V lost 1 base and J lost 0, with 5 bases in between. The CDR3 length is 14 residues. The CDR3 here is CASSLFTSTDTQYF. The CDR3 DNA is TGTGCCAGCAGTTTATTTACTAGCACAGATACGCAGTATTTT.

The rearrangement uses TRBV5-1 and TRBJ2-1, with TRBD2 as a possible D gene (5 bases). The germline V and J ends were trimmed by 4 bases and 2 bases, with 13 bases remaining between them. CDR1 SGHRS and CDR2 YFSETQ come from the germline V gene. This CDR3 has 15 residues. The CDR3 sequence is CASSRDSGTYNEQFF. The CDR3 DNA sequence: TGCGCCAGCAGCCGCGACTCCGGGACCTACAATGAGCAGTTCTTC.

This chain links TRBV2 with TRBJ2-3; 11 bases are shared with TRBD2. The CDR3 has 15 amino acids. Germline lookup yields CDR1 SNHLY and CDR2 FYNNEI. Trimming cost V 8 bases and J 4 bases; bases outside gene matches: 8. The CDR3 sequence is CASGKTSGSADTQYF. Written as DNA, the CDR3 is TGTGCCAGCGGGAAAACTAGCGGGAGCGCAGATACGCAGTATTTT.

The chain recombines TRBV10-3 with TRBJ2-5; TRBD2 agrees at 13 bases. The CDR3 runs 17 residues. Trimming cost V 3 bases and J 1 base; bases outside gene matches: 5. Per germline, CDR1 ENHRY and CDR2 SYGVKD. The chain's CDR3 is CAISDPGLAGTQETQYF. Here the CDR3 DNA reads TGTGCCATCAGTGACCCGGGACTAGCGGGAACCCAAGAGACCCAGTACTTC.